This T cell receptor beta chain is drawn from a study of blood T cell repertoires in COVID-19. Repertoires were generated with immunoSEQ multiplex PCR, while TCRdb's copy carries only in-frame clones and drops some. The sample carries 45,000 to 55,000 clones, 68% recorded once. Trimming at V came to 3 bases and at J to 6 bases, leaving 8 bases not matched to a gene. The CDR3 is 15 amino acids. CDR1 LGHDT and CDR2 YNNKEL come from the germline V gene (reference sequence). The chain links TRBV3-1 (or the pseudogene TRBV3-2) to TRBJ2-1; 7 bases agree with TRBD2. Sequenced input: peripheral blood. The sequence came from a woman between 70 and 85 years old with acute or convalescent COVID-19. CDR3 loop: CASSHVLAALNEQFF. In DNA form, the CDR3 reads TGTGCCAGCAGCCATGTGCTAGCGGCCCTCAATGAGCAGTTCTTC.